The entry below describes one T cell receptor (beta chain). Its antigen is unidentified. The table came from immunoSEQ multiplex PCR; TCRdb's copy has only in-frame clones and leaves some out. The top ten hold 2.5% to 3.5% of the sample, which has about 87,000 clones, roughly 88% seen once. V gave up 0 bases and J gave up 7 bases, with 13 bases separating them. In germline, CDR1 is LGHNA, CDR2 YSLEER. The CDR3 sequence is 15 residues long. The record originates from a study of T cell responses to AZD1222 COVID-19 vaccine. Study outcomes and limitations: Across the whole spike, CD4 TCRs peaked at regions 160-218 and 743-854. The sample set comprised mostly white British donors with more females, and clonal diversity was possibly underestimated. Spike-specific TCR depth and breadth grew after two AZD1222 doses.

The sample consisted of peripheral blood, taken on day 0 of AZD1222 vaccination. The receptor was isolated from an adult in good health. The V call is TRBV4-3, the J call TRBJ2-1; D possibly corresponds to TRBD2 (6 bases). In nucleotides, the CDR3 is TGCGCCAGCAGCCAAGAGGAGGAGGGGTGGAATGAGCAGTTCTTC. Its translation: CASSQEEEGWNEQFF.